Following are 32 T cell receptor beta chains from one sample sequenced in a study of OX40 agonist ivuxolimab in advanced cancers. Sequencing used immunoSEQ multiplex PCR; TCRdb keeps in-frame clones, though not all of them. The data show more than 45,000 clones, approximately 83% seen once. Source: CD4+ or CD8+ T cells sorted from blood, taken in a trial of the OX40 agonist ivuxolimab. These receptors originate from an adult with an advanced solid tumor such as melanoma, head and neck, liver or kidney cancer.

The chain's CDR3 is CASSVDSGEKLFF. CDR3 nucleotide sequence: TGTGCCAGCAGTGTGGACAGTGGAGAAAAACTGTTTTTT. This chain uses TRBV6-4 with TRBJ1-4, with D possibly being TRBD1 (6 bases). Trimming took 4 bases from V and 8 from J, leaving 11 bases between them. The length of the CDR3 is 13 residues. Per the germline V gene, CDR1 is MRHNA and CDR2 is SNTAGT.

The chain joins TRBV19 to TRBJ1-1; D ambiguous. The germline V gene encodes CDR1 LNHDA and CDR2 SQIVND (reference sequence). The CDR3 loop spans 13 amino acids. Deletions cut 7 bases from V and 0 bases from J, with 9 bases between. The CDR3 sequence: CASTLGLNTEAFF. Written as DNA, the CDR3 is TGTGCCAGTACGCTGGGTCTGAACACTGAAGCTTTCTTT.

The chain links TRBV7-8 to TRBJ1-1; D is undetermined. CDR1 and CDR2 (germline): SGHVS, FQNEAQ. Trimming removed 0 bases from V and 10 bases from J, with 18 bases in between. The CDR3 runs to 15 residues. The CDR3 coding sequence is TGTGCCAGCAGCTTAGCCACCTCTAGTCCCTCAGCAGCTTTCTTT. The encoded protein is CASSLATSSPSAAFF.

Notes on this clone: One end of the junction does not line up with germline, which may come from a read error. V is TRBV5-6 and J is TRBJ1-2; 8 bases are a match to TRBD1. CDR1 is SGHDT, CDR2 YYEEEE, per germline. The CDR3 is 12 residues long. CDR3 sequence reads: CASSLPDRAPIF. CDR3 nucleotide sequence: TGTGCCAGCAGCTTGCCGGACAGGGCGCCGATCTTC.

This chain connects TRBV19 to TRBJ2-5; 7 positions agree with TRBD1. Trimming at V came to 6 bases and at J to 7 bases, leaving 14 bases not matched to a gene. This CDR3 has 15 amino acids. Germline V CDR1 and CDR2: LNHDA, SQIVND (reference sequence). Written as DNA, the CDR3 is TGTGCCAGTAGCCCTCAGACAGGGTCCGGCGGGACCCAGTACTTC. Translating it yields CASSPQTGSGGTQYF.

CDR3 sequence (DNA): TGCGCCAGCAGCTTGGGGGACAGGGACCTCGAGCAGTACTTC. Amino acid sequence: CASSLGDRDLEQYF. The J gene is TRBJ2-7, the V gene TRBV5-1; 9 positions agree with TRBD1. This CDR3 has 14 amino acids. Germline CDR1 SGHRS, CDR2 YFSETQ. V dropped 0 bases and J dropped 6; count of bases not matched to a gene: 4. Full variable domain (missing parts from reference TRBV5-1 and TRBJ2-7): KAGVTQTPRYLIKTRGQQVTLSCSPISGHRSVSWYQQTPGQGLQFLFEYFSETQRNKGNFPGRFSGRQFSNSRSEMNVSTLELGDSALYLCASSLGDRDLEQYFGPGTRLTVT.

The V call is TRBV6-5, the J call TRBJ2-7; D assignment may be TRBD1 or TRBD2 (5 bases each). The germline V gene has CDR1 MNHEY and CDR2 SVGAGI. With 6 bases removed from V and 4 bases from J, the gap between germline ends came to 16 bases. CDR3 length equals 14 residues. The CDR3 bases are TGTGCCAGCAGCCTTCGGGACGGACCTTACGAGCAGTACTTC. Its protein product is CASSLRDGPYEQYF.

The genes are TRBV2 and TRBJ1-3; possibly TRBD1 for D (6 bases). Germline-derived CDR1 and CDR2 are SNHLY and FYNNEI. Deletions cut 4 bases from V and 4 bases from J, with 17 bases between. CDR3 length: 16 amino acids. The CDR3: CASSAGGGRVGNTIYF. The CDR3 DNA reads TGTGCCAGCAGTGCTGGCGGGGGGCGTGTCGGAAACACCATATATTTT.

This sequence joins TRBV5-1 and TRBJ2-1, with TRBD1 identical over 9 bases. Trimming removed 0 bases from V and 6 bases from J; junction bases left unmatched: 13. CDR1 and CDR2 (germline): SGHRS, YFSETQ. This CDR3 region has 18 residues. CDR3 in DNA: TGCGCCAGCAGCTTGGTAGGACAGGGGACTGGGAGGGCCAATGAGCAGTTCTTC. It translates to CASSLVGQGTGRANEQFF.

The chain joins TRBV7-9 to TRBJ2-7; TRBD1 might be the D (6 bases). The CDR3 sequence is 14 residues long. Germline CDR1 and CDR2: SEHNR and FQNEAQ (reference sequence). The germline V and J ends were trimmed by 6 bases and 3 bases, with 15 bases remaining between them. CDR3 protein: CASRGNGQIYEQYF. Written as DNA, the CDR3 is TGTGCCAGCAGGGGAAACGGACAGATCTACGAGCAGTACTTC.

The rearrangement joins TRBV7-9 to TRBJ1-2; D is possibly TRBD1 (5 bases). The CDR3 is 14 amino acids. The germline V gene has CDR1 SEHNR and CDR2 FQNEAQ (reference sequence). V dropped 3 bases and J dropped 0 bases, with 8 bases sitting between them. The CDR3 here is CASSFWGANYGYTF. DNA of the CDR3: TGTGCCAGCAGCTTTTGGGGGGCTAACTATGGCTACACCTTC.

This chain joins TRBV5-1 and TRBJ2-5, with TRBD1 matching 9 bases. The CDR3 consists of 15 residues. The V gene end was trimmed by 4 bases and the J gene end by 5 bases; junction bases not matched to a gene: 9. Germline V lookup: CDR1 SGHRS, CDR2 YFSETQ. CDR3 nucleotide sequence: TGCGCCAGCAGCGATCGGACAGGGGCGGTGGAGACCCAGTACTTC. Translating gives CASSDRTGAVETQYF.

This chain links TRBV10-3 with TRBJ2-4, with TRBD1 matching over 7 bases. The CDR3 spans 13 residues. Germline V gene data show CDR1 as ENHRY and CDR2 as SYGVKD. Germline trimming cut 6 bases from V and 8 bases from J; bases unmatched to any gene: 7. CDR3 sequence: CAIRSGGSDIQYF. CDR3 nucleotide sequence: TGTGCCATCAGGTCAGGGGGATCAGACATTCAGTACTTC.

J is TRBJ1-2 and V is TRBV6-6, with D possibly being TRBD1 (6 bases). The germline V gene has CDR1 MNHNY and CDR2 SVGAGI (reference sequence). Trimming pared 6 bases from V and 5 bases from J, leaving 10 bases between. CDR3 length: 12 amino acids. The DNA of the CDR3 is TGTGCCAGCAGCCCAGGGGATTATGGCTACACCTTC. This codes for CASSPGDYGYTF.

In the case of this clone: No conserved phenylalanine or tryptophan is present at the end of the CDR3, so a read error is the likely explanation. This chain uses TRBV20-1 with TRBJ1-1, with D hard to call. The CDR3 has 10 amino acids. Trimming left V 3 bases short and J 10 bases short, with 9 bases between. The germline CDR1 and CDR2 sequences are DFQATT and SNEGSKA (reference sequence). The CDR3 sequence: CSAREVGAFL. The CDR3, as DNA: TGCAGTGCTAGGGAGGTCGGAGCTTTCCTT.

The gene calls are TRBV9 and TRBJ1-2; D not resolved. Looked up from germline, CDR1 is SGDLS and CDR2 is YYNGEE. The CDR3 covers 16 residues. V lost 5 bases to trimming and J lost 8 bases, with 25 bases between them. In nucleotides, the CDR3 is TGTGCCAGCAGTCTGACTCCGGCGGGTTCCCTCCGCGGCTACACCTTC. Translation: CASSLTPAGSLRGYTF.

This chain links TRBV5-4 with TRBJ2-3, with a tentative D call TRBD2 (6 bases). The CDR3 spans 13 residues. Per the germline V gene, CDR1 is SGHNT and CDR2 is YYREEE (reference sequence). V lost 2 bases and J lost 6, with 10 bases in between. CDR3 amino acids: CASSFVGGDTQYF. CDR3 in DNA: TGTGCCAGCAGCTTTGTCGGAGGGGATACGCAGTATTTT.

The genes are TRBV7-2 and TRBJ2-2; D is tentatively TRBD1 or TRBD2 (6 bases each). The ends were cut back, 5 bases at V and 4 bases at J, with 20 bases in the middle. This CDR3 contains 17 residues. Germline V gives CDR1 SGHTA, CDR2 FQGNSA. CDR3: CASSPGHGGRGTGELFF. The CDR3 coding sequence is TGTGCCAGCAGCCCAGGGCACGGGGGCAGGGGCACCGGGGAGCTGTTTTTT. Combining the CDR3 with reference TRBV7-2 and TRBJ2-2 gives the whole variable domain GAGVSQSPSNKVTEKGKDVELRCDPISGHTALYWYRQSLGQGLEFLIYFQGNSAPDKSGLPSDRFSAERTGGSVSTLTIQRTQQEDSAVYLCASSPGHGGRGTGELFFGEGSRLTVL.

The chain joins TRBV11-2 to TRBJ2-5, with D perhaps TRBD1 (7 bases). Germline-derived CDR1 and CDR2 are SGHAT and FQNNGV. This CDR3 is 15 amino acids long. V was shortened by 4 bases and J by 1 base, with 13 bases between the two germline ends. The CDR3 reads CASSSRRGAQETQYF. In DNA, the CDR3 is TGTGCCAGCAGCTCCCGCAGGGGGGCCCAAGAGACCCAGTACTTC.

The rearrangement links TRBV14 to TRBJ2-2; no clear D gene. This CDR3 is built from 13 residues. V dropped 2 bases and J dropped 7 bases, with 8 bases sitting between them. Germline-derived CDR1 and CDR2 are SGHDN and FVKESK. The CDR3 bases are TGTGCCAGCAGCCAACTTTCGGGCGGGGAGCTGTTTTTT. This sequence encodes CASSQLSGGELFF.

This chain uses TRBV10-2 with TRBJ1-2; TRBD1 might be the D (5 bases). Trimming took 9 bases from V and 7 from J, leaving 15 bases between them. In germline, CDR1 is WSHSY, CDR2 SAAADI. This CDR3 contains 12 residues. The CDR3 coding sequence is TGCGCCAGTTCGGGGCCGCAAGGTGGCTACACCTTC. Amino acid sequence: CASSGPQGGYTF.

The rearrangement uses TRBV11-2 and TRBJ2-5; D is unresolved. The CDR3 loop spans 12 amino acids. V lost 3 bases and J lost 4, with 6 bases in between. The germline CDR1 and CDR2 sequences are SGHAT and FQNNGV. The CDR3 loop reads CASSLLGETQYF. The CDR3 bases are TGTGCCAGCAGCTTGCTAGGAGAGACCCAGTACTTC.

The genes are TRBV19 and TRBJ1-2; D perhaps matches TRBD1 (5 bases). This CDR3 spans 17 amino acids. Germline values: CDR1 LNHDA, CDR2 SQIVND (reference sequence). V lost 5 bases, J lost 2 bases, and 21 bases lay in between. For the CDR3, the DNA is TGTGCCAGTAGTCGAGGACATAAACGGGATACCAACTATGGCTACACCTTC. This codes for CASSRGHKRDTNYGYTF.

The chain uses TRBV7-2 and TRBJ1-6; D gene unclear. The germline gives CDR1 SGHTA, CDR2 FQGNSA. The CDR3 contains 16 residues. V shed 1 base and J shed 13 bases, with 20 bases lying between them. The DNA of the CDR3 is TGTGCCAGCAGCTTAGGGTTAAGGCAGGTCGGATTTCCCCTCCACTTT. Amino acids: CASSLGLRQVGFPLHF.

The gene calls are TRBV6-5 and TRBJ2-1, with 8 bases that match TRBD2. Germline CDR1 is MNHEY and CDR2 is SVGAGI. The trim removed 1 base at V and 8 bases at J, leaving 7 bases unmatched. The CDR3 runs 15 residues. The CDR3 region is CASSYWAAGGDEQFF. The CDR3 DNA follows: TGTGCCAGCAGTTACTGGGCGGCGGGGGGAGATGAGCAGTTCTTC.

The chain combines TRBV7-3 with TRBJ1-2; tentatively, D is TRBD1 (5 bases). The CDR3 is made up of 13 amino acids. V was trimmed by 5 bases and J by 8 bases, leaving 15 bases between them. Per the germline V gene, CDR1 is SGHTA and CDR2 is FQGTGA. CDR3 in amino acids: CASSRSPGEGYTF. CDR3 in DNA: TGTGCCAGCAGCCGAAGCCCGGGGGAAGGCTACACCTTC.

The chain combines TRBV7-6 with TRBJ2-2; 11 positions match TRBD2. This CDR3 has 16 residues. The trim removed 6 bases at V and 0 bases at J, leaving 3 bases unmatched. The germline V gene encodes CDR1 SGHVS and CDR2 FNYEAQ. The CDR3: CASRSSGGTNTGELFF. Here the CDR3 DNA reads TGTGCCAGCAGATCTAGCGGGGGGACGAACACCGGGGAGCTGTTTTTT.

To note about this clone: One end of the junction is discordant with germline, which a read error may explain. The chain is built from TRBV7-7 and TRBJ2-5, with 7 bases fitting TRBD1. This CDR3 has 15 residues. Germline V gene sequence: CDR1 SSHAT, CDR2 FNYEAQ (reference sequence). The chain's CDR3 is CASSLQGLREETQYF. DNA for the CDR3: TGTGCTAGCAGCTTACAGGGGCTCAGGGAAGAGACCCAGTACTTC.

The V gene is TRBV2, the J gene TRBJ2-1; D unclear. Between the trimmed V and J ends, which lost 6 bases and 3 bases, there was a span of 9 bases. The CDR3 is made up of 13 amino acids. Germline CDR1 SNHLY, CDR2 FYNNEI. CDR3 nucleotides: TGTGCCAGCAGGCCGAGGAGCTACAATGAGCAGTTCTTC. Protein product: CASRPRSYNEQFF.

This chain links TRBV9 with TRBJ2-5; 9 nucleotides agree with TRBD1. The CDR3 is made up of 15 amino acids. The V gene's germline CDR1 is SGDLS and CDR2 YYNGEE. V trimming: 4 bases; J trimming: 0 bases; junction bases outside the gene matches: 4. The DNA for the CDR3 is TGTGCCAGCAGCAGGACAGGGGTGTACCAAGAGACCCAGTACTTC. It is translated as CASSRTGVYQETQYF. Based on the CDR3 plus reference TRBV9 and TRBJ2-5, the full variable domain is DSGVTQTPKHLITATGQRVTLRCSPRSGDLSVYWYQQSLDQGLQFLIQYYNGEERAKGNILERFSAQQFPDLHSELNLSSLELGDSALYFCASSRTGVYQETQYFGPGTRLLVL.

The V call is TRBV4-1, the J call TRBJ1-1; D not resolved. Looked up from germline, CDR1 is MGHRA and CDR2 is YSYEKL. CDR3 size: 14 residues. V lost 5 bases and J lost 4, with 14 bases in between. The DNA of the CDR3 is TGCGCCAGCAGCGGGCCTCTAAAAGGCACTGAAGCTTTCTTT. Protein sequence: CASSGPLKGTEAFF.

V is TRBV6-6 and J is TRBJ1-6; TRBD1 is a possible D gene (6 bases). This CDR3 is built from 14 residues. The germline gives CDR1 MNHNY, CDR2 SVGAGI (reference sequence). The germline V and J ends were trimmed by 0 bases and 7 bases, with 7 bases remaining between them. The CDR3 nucleotides read TGTGCCAGCAGTTACTCACAGGGAAATTCACCCCTCCACTTT. It yields the protein CASSYSQGNSPLHF.